The clone carrying this T cell receptor (beta chain) was found many times. Its specificity is not known. This sample is part of a study of blood T cells in healthy people across ages. Points from the study as a whole: Long-lived donors had more naive CD4+ cells and higher diversity than aged donors.

Germline trimming cut 2 bases from V and 0 bases from J; bases unmatched to any gene: 10. CDR1 is SGHTA, CDR2 FQGNSA, per germline. The CDR3 has 18 amino acids. PCR was performed a second time for about 6 to 11 cycles using a sample-barcoded 5' primer and a J-beta primer mix. Each CDR3 protein is one row after TCRdb ran MiXCR on the 5' RACE reads. The sample yields 1.5 million to 2 million distinct CDR3 sequences, 28% seen once. The sequence was obtained from a woman in her 30s in good health. The specimen was blood. V and J are TRBV7-2 and TRBJ2-3, with 8 bases fitting TRBD2. The CDR3 loop reads CASSLTSSGGGSTDTQYF. DNA for the CDR3: TGTGCCAGCAGCTTAACATCCAGCGGGGGAGGTAGCACAGATACGCAGTATTTT.